This TCR beta chain was identified in a study of graft-versus-host responses after intestinal transplantation. Study-level information: Those transplanted obtained multivisceral, liver-intestinal, or isolated intestinal grafts. Induction using anti-thymocyte globulin, followed by tacrolimus and steroids for 3 to 4 years, was given to all recipients.

With regard to this clone: Its antigen is still unknown.

The V and J ends lost 8 bases and 2 bases respectively, with 12 bases between them. CDR3 length: 14 amino acids. CDR1 and CDR2 from the germline V gene are WSHSY and SAAADI. Profiled with immunoSEQ multiplex PCR; TCRdb holds only in-frame clones, not every one. The table has roughly 97,000 clones, 90% to 95% seen once. The chain has TRBV10-2 and TRBJ2-2; weak D call: TRBD2 (6 bases). The receptor was derived from a human donor who was the organ donor for an intestinal transplant. Material: unstimulated CD4+ T cells sorted from spleen or lymph node cells, obtained before transplant. The CDR3: CASGRGRNTGELFF. The DNA for the CDR3 is TGCGCCAGCGGGCGGGGCAGAAACACCGGGGAGCTGTTTTTT.